This entry lists 23 T cell receptor beta chains sequenced from one sample in a study of T cell changes during pregnancy in multiple sclerosis. Repertoires were generated with immunoSEQ multiplex PCR, while TCRdb's copy carries only in-frame clones and drops some. The sample records about 39,000 clones, roughly nine tenths being singletons. The sample was CD4+ T cells from peripheral blood mononuclear cells, taken in the first trimester of pregnancy. These receptors were taken from a female donor in good health, enrolled as a control in a pregnancy study.

The rearrangement uses TRBV9 and TRBJ1-2; no definite D call. V lost 4 bases, J lost 8 bases, and 21 bases lay in between. This CDR3 has 15 residues. Germline V gives CDR1 SGDLS, CDR2 YYNGEE. CDR3 coding DNA: TGTGCCAGCAGCTCCCAGGCAGCCGAACCTAAGGGCTACACCTTC. Translation gives CASSSQAAEPKGYTF.

The chain uses TRBV9 and TRBJ2-5; 11 bases agree with TRBD2. This CDR3 is 16 amino acids long. Germline V lookup: CDR1 SGDLS, CDR2 YYNGEE. V shed 3 bases, J shed 5 bases, and the junction held 9 bases outside the gene matches. CDR3 bases: TGTGCCAGCAGCGCGGGACTAGCGGCCTACGGGGAGACCCAGTACTTC. Amino acids: CASSAGLAAYGETQYF.

The gene calls are TRBV19 and TRBJ1-2, with D tentatively TRBD1 (5 bases). Trimming took off 11 bases at V and 7 bases at J, with 29 bases between the two ends. The CDR3 is made up of 16 amino acids. CDR1 is LNHDA and CDR2 is SQIVND in the germline V gene (reference sequence). The CDR3 region is CARYVGRDTKRGGYTF. The CDR3 coding sequence is TGTGCCCGATACGTAGGCCGAGACACCAAAAGGGGTGGCTACACCTTC.

This chain joins TRBV27 and TRBJ2-6; a weak D match, TRBD1 (6 bases). The CDR3 has 15 residues. Germline CDR1 reads MNHEY; CDR2 reads SMNVEV (reference sequence). V lost 5 bases to trimming and J lost 2 bases, with 10 bases between them. CDR3 bases: TGTGCCAGCAGTCCATACAGGGCTGGGGCCAACGTCCTGACTTTC. Translating gives CASSPYRAGANVLTF.

DNA of the CDR3: TGTGCCAGCACGATAGGGGTTGGCTACACCTTC. This encodes CASTIGVGYTF. V is TRBV25-1 and J is TRBJ1-2; a weak D match, TRBD1 (5 bases). The germline V gene encodes CDR1 MGHDK and CDR2 SYGVNS. The CDR3 length is 11 residues. V was pared by 7 bases and J by 7 bases, with 10 bases between.

The chain couples TRBV19 to TRBJ1-5, with 9 bases lining up with TRBD1. V was pared by 0 bases and J by 1 base, with 1 base of the junction left unmatched. The CDR3 covers 16 residues. CDR1 is LNHDA, CDR2 SQIVND, per germline (reference sequence). CDR3 residues: CASSIEGQGSNQPQHF. The CDR3 DNA reads TGTGCCAGTAGTATAGAAGGACAGGGGAGCAATCAGCCCCAGCATTTT.

This chain connects TRBV7-3 to TRBJ1-4, with D possibly being TRBD1 (6 bases). V lost 2 bases to trimming and J lost 5 bases, with 12 bases between them. The germline V gene has CDR1 SGHTA and CDR2 FQGTGA. The CDR3 runs 15 residues. Here the CDR3 DNA reads TGTGCCAGCAGCTTACAGGGGCCGGCAAATGAAAAACTGTTTTTT. It translates to CASSLQGPANEKLFF.

This rearrangement joins TRBV7-9 to TRBJ2-2, with 8 bases aligning to TRBD2. Germline CDR1 and CDR2: SEHNR and FQNEAQ (reference sequence). The CDR3 covers 15 residues. V gave up 4 bases and J gave up 6 bases; unmatched junction bases: 7. Here the CDR3 DNA reads TGTGCCAGCAGCTCGGGGGGGCCATCGGCCGGGGAGCTGTTTTTT. It codes for CASSSGGPSAGELFF.

This clone was counted once. This chain uses TRBV5-6 with TRBJ1-1; D is ambiguous. Germline values: CDR1 SGHDT, CDR2 YYEEEE. This CDR3 comprises 15 residues. V was clipped by 0 bases and J by 10 bases, with 19 bases between them. CDR3: CASSLGAVMNSGAFF. The DNA of the CDR3 is TGTGCCAGCAGCTTGGGGGCAGTTATGAACAGTGGAGCTTTCTTT.

The chain combines TRBV28 with TRBJ1-5; no firm D call. The CDR3 sequence is 14 residues long. The V end lost 1 base, the J end lost 5 bases, and 9 bases lay between the germline ends. Germline V gene sequence: CDR1 MDHEN, CDR2 SYDVKM. The CDR3 coding sequence is TGTGCCAGCAGTTTATCGGCAGGCCATCAGCCCCAGCATTTT. Amino acids: CASSLSAGHQPQHF.

The chain couples TRBV6-5 to TRBJ2-2; perhaps TRBD2 as D (7 bases). Germline V gene data show CDR1 as MNHEY and CDR2 as SVGAGI. V was clipped by 7 bases and J by 4 bases, with 13 bases between them. This CDR3 is built from 14 residues. The CDR3 spells CASIPGGGTGELFF. The CDR3, as DNA: TGTGCCAGCATACCGGGGGGCGGCACCGGGGAGCTGTTTTTT.

The rearrangement joins TRBV12-5 to TRBJ1-6; D unresolved. CDR3 length: 18 residues. V was cut by 0 bases and J by 8 bases, with 20 bases left in between. Germline CDR1 is LGHNT and CDR2 is FRNRAP. The CDR3 here is CASGLVCPRGFWDSPLHF. In DNA, the CDR3 is TGTGCTAGTGGTTTGGTATGTCCTCGGGGTTTTTGGGATTCACCCCTCCACTTT.

This chain uses TRBV6-5 with TRBJ1-2; D possibly corresponds to TRBD1 (5 bases). Looked up from germline, CDR1 is MNHEY and CDR2 is SVGAGI. The CDR3 length is 15 residues. The ends were cut back, 8 bases at V and 2 bases at J, with 18 bases in the middle. CDR3 loop: CASGPGVPRNYGYTF. CDR3 coding DNA: TGTGCCAGCGGCCCGGGGGTCCCTCGAAACTATGGCTACACCTTC.

This chain connects TRBV29-1 to TRBJ1-2; D perhaps matches TRBD1 (5 bases). Trimming took off 4 bases at V and 4 bases at J, with 13 bases between the two ends. The CDR3 is 13 amino acids. The germline V gene has CDR1 SQVTM and CDR2 ANQGSEA. The CDR3 spells CSVARDWVYGYTF. The CDR3 bases are TGCAGCGTTGCCCGGGACTGGGTCTATGGCTACACCTTC.

This chain links TRBV5-1 with TRBJ1-2; possible D gene TRBD1, 6 bases. Trimming cost V 3 bases and J 0 bases, with 12 bases left between them. CDR1 is SGHRS, CDR2 YFSETQ, per germline. This CDR3 has 15 amino acids. The CDR3 DNA follows: TGCGCCAGCAGCTCGGGACACCAAGCTAACTATGGCTACACCTTC. It codes for CASSSGHQANYGYTF.

V is TRBV5-1 and J is TRBJ2-5, with a possible D match to TRBD2 (5 bases). Germline V gene data show CDR1 as SGHRS and CDR2 as YFSETQ. CDR3 length equals 14 residues. Trimming cost V 0 bases and J 2 bases, with 8 bases left between them. The CDR3 sequence is CASSLATGQETQYF. CDR3 in DNA: TGCGCCAGCAGCTTGGCAACGGGGCAAGAGACCCAGTACTTC. The full variable domain, in which reference TRBV5-1 and TRBJ2-5 provide the parts outside the CDR3, is KAGVTQTPRYLIKTRGQQVTLSCSPISGHRSVSWYQQTPGQGLQFLFEYFSETQRNKGNFPGRFSGRQFSNSRSEMNVSTLELGDSALYLCASSLATGQETQYFGPGTRLLVL.

The genes are TRBV9 and TRBJ1-4; 9 nucleotides line up with TRBD1. The V segment lost 3 bases and the J segment 8 bases; nucleotides outside the gene matches: 8. The CDR3 totals 15 residues. Germline CDR1 reads SGDLS; CDR2 reads YYNGEE. In nucleotides, the CDR3 is TGTGCCAGCAGCGGACTACAGGGGGCAGGGGAAAAACTGTTTTTT. It yields the protein CASSGLQGAGEKLFF.

This chain connects TRBV5-4 to TRBJ2-7; TRBD1 might be the D (5 bases). V was shortened by 4 bases and J by 0 bases, with 14 bases between the two germline ends. The CDR3 covers 15 residues. Germline V gene data show CDR1 as SGHNT and CDR2 as YYREEE (reference sequence). The DNA of the CDR3 is TGTGCCAGCAGCCCCGGACACGCCGGCTCCTACGAGCAGTACTTC. Translated: CASSPGHAGSYEQYF. The full variable domain, rest sourced from reference TRBV5-4 and TRBJ2-7, is ETGVTQSPTHLIKTRGQQVTLRCSSQSGHNTVSWYQQALGQGPQFIFQYYREEENGRGNFPPRFSGLQFPNYSSELNVNALELDDSALYLCASSPGHAGSYEQYFGPGTRLTVT.

J is TRBJ1-5 and V is TRBV5-6, with TRBD1 matching 10 bases. V lost 4 bases to trimming and J lost 1 base; unmatched junction nucleotides: 5. Germline lookup yields CDR1 SGHDT and CDR2 YYEEEE. The CDR3 covers 16 residues. In DNA, the CDR3 is TGTGCCAGCAGCGAAAGGGACAGGGGAAGCAATCAGCCCCAGCATTTT. As protein: CASSERDRGSNQPQHF.

The chain links TRBV11-3 to TRBJ2-3; tentatively, D is TRBD2 (7 bases). Germline CDR1 is SGHNT and CDR2 is YENEEA. This CDR3 region has 15 residues. The germline V and J ends were trimmed by 2 bases and 2 bases, with 11 bases remaining between them. The CDR3 nucleotides are TGTGCCAGCAGCTTAAGGGGGGGAGACACAGATACGCAGTATTTT. Its translation is CASSLRGGDTDTQYF. Full variable domain (rest looked up from reference TRBV11-3 and TRBJ2-3): EAGVVQSPRYKIIEKKQPVAFWCNPISGHNTLYWYLQNLGQGPELLIRYENEEAVDDSQLPKDRFSAERLKGVDSTLKIQPAELGDSAVYLCASSLRGGDTDTQYFGPGTRLTVL.

This chain uses TRBV7-3 with TRBJ2-2; perhaps TRBD1 as D (5 bases). Trimming left V 2 bases short and J 5 bases short, with 15 bases between. Germline assignment: CDR1 SGHTA and CDR2 FQGTGA. The CDR3 consists of 16 residues. The DNA of the CDR3 is TGTGCCAGCAGCTTAGGTCTGGGGCGACCGACCGGGGAGCTGTTTTTT. It specifies CASSLGLGRPTGELFF.

The chain couples TRBV7-3 to TRBJ1-1; a weak D match, TRBD1 (5 bases). Germline V gives CDR1 SGHTA, CDR2 FQGTGA. The CDR3 covers 16 residues. The V end lost 5 bases, the J end lost 5 bases, and 21 bases lay between the germline ends. The CDR3 DNA sequence: TGTGCCAGCAGCCTCCGCTCGGGGGGAGGGCGGACTGAAGCTTTCTTT. Its translation is CASSLRSGGGRTEAFF.

The chain links TRBV6-7 to TRBJ1-1; the D gene is possibly TRBD1 (5 bases). TRBV6-7 is known as an ORF, though its function is uncertain. V shed 11 bases and J shed 4 bases, with 17 bases lying between them. The CDR3 is 13 residues long. CDR3: CAFKSWGGTEAFF. Here the CDR3 DNA reads TGTGCCTTTAAATCCTGGGGGGGCACTGAAGCTTTCTTT.